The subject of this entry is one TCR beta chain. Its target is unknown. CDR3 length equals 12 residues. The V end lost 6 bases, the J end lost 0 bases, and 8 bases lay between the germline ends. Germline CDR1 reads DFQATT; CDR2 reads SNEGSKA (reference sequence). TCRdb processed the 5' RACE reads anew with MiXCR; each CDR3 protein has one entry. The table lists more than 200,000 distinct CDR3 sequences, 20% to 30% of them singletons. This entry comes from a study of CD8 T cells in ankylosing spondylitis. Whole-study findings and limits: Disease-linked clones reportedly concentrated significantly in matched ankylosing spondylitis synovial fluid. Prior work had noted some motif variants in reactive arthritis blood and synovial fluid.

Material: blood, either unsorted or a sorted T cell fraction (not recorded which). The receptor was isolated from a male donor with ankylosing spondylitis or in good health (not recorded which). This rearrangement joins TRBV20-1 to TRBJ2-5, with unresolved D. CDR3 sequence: CSAIHHQETQYF. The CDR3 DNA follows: TGCAGTGCAATACACCACCAAGAGACCCAGTACTTC.